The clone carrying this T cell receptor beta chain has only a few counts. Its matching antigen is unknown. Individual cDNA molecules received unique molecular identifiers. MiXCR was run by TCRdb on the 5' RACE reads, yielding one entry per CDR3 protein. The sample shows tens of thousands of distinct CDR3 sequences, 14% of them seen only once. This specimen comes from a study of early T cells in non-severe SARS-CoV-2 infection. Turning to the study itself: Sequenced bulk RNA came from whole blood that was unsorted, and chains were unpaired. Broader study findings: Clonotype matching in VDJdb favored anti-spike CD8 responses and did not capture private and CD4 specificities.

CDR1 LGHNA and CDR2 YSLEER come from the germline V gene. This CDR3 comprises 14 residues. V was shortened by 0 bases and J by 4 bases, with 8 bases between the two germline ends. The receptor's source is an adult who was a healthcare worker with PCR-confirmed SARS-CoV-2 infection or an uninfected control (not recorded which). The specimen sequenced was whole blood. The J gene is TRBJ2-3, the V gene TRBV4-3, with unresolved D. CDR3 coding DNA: TGCGCCAGCAGCCAAGACGCTAACCCAGATACGCAGTATTTT. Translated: CASSQDANPDTQYF.